These 20 T cell receptor beta chains were sequenced from one sample in a study of response to subunit inactivated influenza vaccine. TCRdb processed the RT-PCR reads anew with MiXCR; each CDR3 protein has one entry. The data hold more than 200,000 distinct CDR3 sequences, with roughly an eighth observed a single time. The sequencing here drew on non-naive T cells sorted from PBMCs, taken around 15 days before vaccination. The receptor source for this set is a man in his fifties who received an inactivated influenza vaccine.

The chain carries TRBV6-2 or TRBV6-3 and TRBJ2-2, with 9 bases aligning to TRBD2. CDR3 length equals 14 residues. With 7 bases clipped from V and 6 bases from J, the junction kept 6 bases outside the gene matches. Germline assignment: CDR1 MNHEY and CDR2 SVGEGT. The CDR3 DNA sequence: TGTGCCAGCACCCCTAGCGGGAAGTCCGGGGAGCTGTTTTTT. This codes for CASTPSGKSGELFF.

This clonotype showed up many times. This chain connects TRBV24-1 to TRBJ2-2; 11 nucleotides agree with TRBD1. With V trimmed by 3 bases and J by 4 bases, 6 bases remained unmatched. This CDR3 spans 17 amino acids. Per germline, CDR1 KGHDR and CDR2 SFDVKD. The CDR3 loop is CATSDGGGQGATGELFF. In DNA form, the CDR3 reads TGTGCCACCAGTGATGGAGGAGGACAGGGGGCCACCGGGGAGCTGTTTTTT.

This clonotype has a single count. V gene TRBV7-3 combines with J gene TRBJ2-7; tentative D call: TRBD2 (6 bases). The V end was cut by 5 bases, the J end by 0 bases, with 11 bases between. Germline loops: CDR1 SGHTA, CDR2 FQGTGA. The CDR3 has 14 residues. The CDR3 DNA sequence: TGTGCCAGCAGCGAACCGGGACTCTCCTACGAGCAGTACTTC. Translation gives CASSEPGLSYEQYF.

This clonotype was seen more than once but under ten times. The rearrangement uses TRBV5-1 and TRBJ2-7; D gene ambiguous. CDR1 and CDR2 from the germline V gene are SGHRS and YFSETQ. This CDR3 is built from 14 residues. V shed 0 bases and J shed 1 base, with 8 bases lying between them. CDR3 DNA sequence: TGCGCCAGCAGCTTGGACACCGGTTCCTACGAGCAGTACTTC. As protein: CASSLDTGSYEQYF.

CDR3 nucleotide sequence: TGTGCCAGCACCAGACTCAAGGGACCGGGGCGAGAAAAACTGTTTTTT. It translates to CASTRLKGPGREKLFF. This chain links TRBV2 with TRBJ1-4; a possible D gene is TRBD1 (5 bases). V lost 7 bases to trimming and J lost 8 bases, with 23 bases between them. Germline CDR1 and CDR2: SNHLY and FYNNEI. This CDR3 has 16 amino acids. Full variable domain (rest looked up from reference TRBV2 and TRBJ1-4): EPEVTQTPSHQVTQMGQEVILRCVPISNHLYFYWYRQILGQKVEFLVSFYNNEISEKSEIFDDQFSVERPDGSNFTLKIRSTKLEDSAMYFCASTRLKGPGREKLFFGSGTQLSVL.

There are a few counts of this clonotype. The J gene is TRBJ2-2, the V gene TRBV4-3; no reliable D call. Between the trimmed V and J ends, which lost 1 base and 2 bases, there was a span of 8 bases. From germline, CDR1 is LGHNA and CDR2 YSLEER. There are 15 residues in the CDR3. The CDR3 DNA reads as TGCGCCAGCAGCCAAGGGAATTCTAACACCGGGGAGCTGTTTTTT. The encoded protein is CASSQGNSNTGELFF.

This clonotype was seen a handful of times. The J gene is TRBJ1-4, the V gene TRBV30, with D hard to call. With 0 bases removed from V and 8 bases from J, the gap between germline ends came to 13 bases. The CDR3 is made up of 14 amino acids. Germline values: CDR1 GTSNPN, CDR2 SVGIG (reference sequence). CDR3 protein: CAWSVLGPGEKLFF. In nucleotides, the CDR3 is TGTGCCTGGAGTGTACTGGGCCCCGGGGAAAAACTGTTTTTT.

The J gene is TRBJ1-5, the V gene TRBV23-1, with TRBD1 matching 7 bases. TRBV23-1 is annotated as an ORF whose role is uncertain. V trimming: 7 bases; J trimming: 6 bases; junction bases outside the gene matches: 12. The CDR3 runs to 15 residues. CDR3 nucleotide sequence: TGCGCCAGCACGCACAGGACAGGTCTAGGTCAGCCCCAGCATTTT. Its translation is CASTHRTGLGQPQHF.

V usage is TRBV5-1 and J usage is TRBJ1-1; D is unresolved. Germline V gene sequence: CDR1 SGHRS, CDR2 YFSETQ. Trimming cost V 6 bases and J 0 bases, with 15 bases left between them. The CDR3 length is 15 residues. The CDR3 nucleotides read TGCGCCAGCAAAGATGAGGGCCCCATGAACACTGAAGCTTTCTTT. Translation gives CASKDEGPMNTEAFF.

The chain carries TRBV5-6 and TRBJ1-5; D is possibly TRBD1 (6 bases). V was trimmed by 5 bases and J by 4 bases, leaving 16 bases between them. CDR3 length: 15 amino acids. Germline assignment: CDR1 SGHDT and CDR2 YYEEEE. The CDR3 DNA reads TGTGCCAGCAGGAACTGGGGGCAGGGAAATCAGCCCCAGCATTTT. Residues: CASRNWGQGNQPQHF.

This clonotype was observed at least ten times. The V gene is TRBV6-5, the J gene TRBJ1-1; D unresolved. The ends were cut back, 2 bases at V and 2 bases at J, with 15 bases in the middle. Germline assignment: CDR1 MNHEY and CDR2 SVGAGI. The CDR3 is 16 residues long. CDR3 DNA sequence: TGTGCCAGCAGTTACAGGGTAGCTTCCCTAAACACTGAAGCTTTCTTT. It translates to CASSYRVASLNTEAFF.

The V and J genes are TRBV3-1 and TRBJ1-2, with D possibly being TRBD1 (6 bases). The CDR3 contains 12 residues. V was clipped by 8 bases and J by 4 bases, with 11 bases between them. Germline-derived CDR1 and CDR2 are LGHDT and YNNKEL (reference sequence). The DNA for the CDR3 is TGTGCCAGCGTAGGGGGTACCTATGGCTACACCTTC. Translating it yields CASVGGTYGYTF.

There are a few counts of this clonotype. The rearrangement links TRBV20-1 to TRBJ2-7, with a possible D match to TRBD2 (5 bases). The germline V gene has CDR1 DFQATT and CDR2 SNEGSKA (reference sequence). The V and J ends lost 5 bases and 7 bases respectively, with 27 bases between them. There are 16 residues in the CDR3. CDR3 protein: CSAGNYRAGRLGEQYF. For the CDR3, the DNA is TGCAGTGCTGGGAATTACCGGGCGGGTAGGCTGGGGGAGCAGTACTTC.

V usage is TRBV11-3 and J usage is TRBJ2-1; D could derive from TRBD1 or TRBD2 (6 bases each). V gave up 5 bases and J gave up 9 bases, with 14 bases separating them. The CDR3 loop spans 13 amino acids. In germline, CDR1 is SGHNT, CDR2 YENEEA. The CDR3 sequence is CASSHVRGREQFF. As DNA, the CDR3 is TGTGCCAGCAGCCATGTCCGGGGGCGTGAGCAGTTCTTC. Full variable domain (missing parts from reference TRBV11-3 and TRBJ2-1): EAGVVQSPRYKIIEKKQPVAFWCNPISGHNTLYWYLQNLGQGPELLIRYENEEAVDDSQLPKDRFSAERLKGVDSTLKIQPAELGDSAVYLCASSHVRGREQFFGPGTRLTVL.

In nucleotides, the CDR3 is TGTGCCAGCAGCTTAGGCGACAGGTCCGGGGAGCTGTTTTTT. Amino acid sequence: CASSLGDRSGELFF. The V and J genes are TRBV7-8 and TRBJ2-2, with D tentatively TRBD1 (6 bases). The CDR3 length is 14 residues. Between the trimmed V and J ends, which lost 1 base and 6 bases, there was a span of 9 bases. Looked up from germline, CDR1 is SGHVS and CDR2 is FQNEAQ. The full variable domain, completed using reference TRBV7-8 and TRBJ2-2, is GAGVSQSPRYKVAKRGQDVALRCDPISGHVSLFWYQQALGQGPEFLTYFQNEAQLDKSGLPSDRFFAERPEGSVSTLKIQRTQQEDSAVYLCASSLGDRSGELFFGEGSRLTVL.

This clonotype was observed at least ten times. The V call is TRBV29-1, the J call TRBJ2-3; 7 nucleotides match TRBD2. Germline CDR1 SQVTM, CDR2 ANQGSEA. Trimming at V came to 7 bases and at J to 0 bases, leaving 10 bases not matched to a gene. The CDR3 totals 15 residues. The CDR3 region is CSALGGETSTDTQYF. The DNA of the CDR3 is TGCAGCGCCCTGGGAGGGGAGACTAGCACAGATACGCAGTATTTT.

This clonotype has a handful of counts. This chain connects TRBV6-1 to TRBJ2-2; maybe TRBD2 (6 bases). Germline loops: CDR1 MNHNS, CDR2 SASEGT. This CDR3 region has 14 residues. The V end was cut by 6 bases, the J end by 1 base, with 9 bases between. CDR3 loop: CASRRSGNTGELFF. Here the CDR3 DNA reads TGTGCCAGCAGACGTAGCGGGAACACCGGGGAGCTGTTTTTT.

This chain connects TRBV5-4 to TRBJ2-2; no clear D gene. V gave up 4 bases and J gave up 6 bases, with 10 bases separating them. This CDR3 comprises 13 residues. Germline-derived CDR1 and CDR2 are SGHNT and YYREEE (reference sequence). CDR3 sequence (DNA): TGTGCCAGCAGCCCGGTGGGGTCCGGGGAGCTGTTTTTT. Translating gives CASSPVGSGELFF.

By proportion, this clonotype is medium-sized (0.01 to 0.1%). This sequence joins TRBV14 and TRBJ2-5, with 9 bases that match TRBD2. This CDR3 region has 17 residues. The J segment lost 4 bases and the V segment lost 0 bases, leaving 9 bases of the junction unmatched. Germline loops: CDR1 SGHDN, CDR2 FVKESK. In DNA, the CDR3 is TGTGCCAGCAGCCAAGATCGTTTAGCGGGAGCGGCAGAGACCCAGTACTTC. It specifies CASSQDRLAGAAETQYF.

The sample holds a few counts of this clonotype. The chain is built from TRBV7-9 and TRBJ2-3; D is unresolved. This CDR3 is built from 14 residues. V was pared by 1 base and J by 2 bases, with 7 bases between. Germline values: CDR1 SEHNR, CDR2 FQNEAQ (reference sequence). CDR3: CASSLVADTDTQYF. DNA for the CDR3: TGTGCCAGCAGCTTAGTTGCGGACACAGATACGCAGTATTTT.